These 6 T cell receptor beta chains share one sample of origin, sequenced in a study of blood T cell repertoires in COVID-19. The repertoire was sequenced with immunoSEQ multiplex PCR; TCRdb's copy has only in-frame clones and lacks some. The sample carries some 72,000 clones, approximately 80% recorded once. Sequencing was performed on peripheral blood. The source is a man aged 45-65 years with COVID-19, enrolled during active disease.

The CDR3 loop reads CSAQVQGAKNIQYF. The CDR3 DNA sequence: TGCAGCGCCCAGGTGCAGGGTGCCAAAAACATTCAGTACTTC. The V and J genes are TRBV29-1 and TRBJ2-4; TRBD1 is a possible D gene (5 bases). V was cut by 7 bases and J by 1 base, with 14 bases left in between. CDR3 length: 14 amino acids. The V gene's germline CDR1 is SQVTM and CDR2 ANQGSEA.

This rearrangement joins TRBV7-3 to TRBJ1-2, with D hard to call. V was trimmed by 5 bases and J by 0 bases, leaving 13 bases between them. The CDR3 is made up of 15 amino acids. Germline values: CDR1 SGHTA, CDR2 FQGTGA. CDR3 nucleotides: TGTGCCAGCAGCCCCACCGCCAGCGCTAACTATGGCTACACCTTC. This gives the protein CASSPTASANYGYTF.

This clone was seen only a few times. This chain connects TRBV2 to TRBJ2-2, with TRBD1 as a possible D gene (5 bases). V was trimmed by 6 bases and J by 3 bases, leaving 11 bases between them. This CDR3 is 14 amino acids long. Per the germline V gene, CDR1 is SNHLY and CDR2 is FYNNEI. The CDR3 DNA sequence: TGTGCCAGCAGAGAGACAGAGTACACCGGGGAGCTGTTTTTT. Translating it yields CASRETEYTGELFF.

This chain connects TRBV27 to TRBJ1-6, with no clear D. Germline V gene lookup returns CDR1 MNHEY and CDR2 SMNVEV (reference sequence). The CDR3 has 15 residues. V lost 6 bases and J lost 0, with 9 bases in between. The CDR3 DNA is TGTGCCAGCAGGGACTCAAGCTCCTATAATTCACCCCTCCACTTT. The encoded protein is CASRDSSSYNSPLHF.

The CDR3 bases are TGTGCCAGCAGCCCGAGACTAAGCTCCTACGAGCAGTACTTC. Residues: CASSPRLSSYEQYF. The gene calls are TRBV11-2 and TRBJ2-7, with a weak D call TRBD2 (5 bases). The CDR3 totals 14 residues. Trimming shortened V by 5 bases and J by 0 bases, and 11 bases separated the two germline ends. The germline CDR1 and CDR2 sequences are SGHAT and FQNNGV.

The gene calls are TRBV9 and TRBJ2-7; 12 bases match TRBD2. After removal of 1 base from V and 6 bases from J, the junction contained 2 bases not matched to a gene. This CDR3 has 14 residues. The germline V gene encodes CDR1 SGDLS and CDR2 YYNGEE. This chain's CDR3 is CASSVTSGRTEQYF. Here the CDR3 DNA reads TGTGCCAGCAGCGTAACTAGCGGGAGGACCGAGCAGTACTTC.